One and the same sample provided the 21 T cell receptor beta chains below, sequenced in a study of shared clonotypes between healthy human individuals. Measured with immunoSEQ multiplex PCR; TCRdb has only the in-frame clones, and not every one. The sample shows 800,000 to 1,200,000 clones, 78% of them seen only once. Sequencing was done on a sample of memory CD4+ T cells from PBMCs. This sample's subset: CD45RA-negative fraction. These TCRs come from a man aged 18 to 29 in good health. Some clones in this sample may be carry-over from other donors' samples.

The chain joins TRBV5-1 to TRBJ1-4, with D tentatively TRBD1 (5 bases). The CDR3 is 15 amino acids. Trimming cost V 4 bases and J 5 bases, with 15 bases left between them. Germline CDR1 is SGHRS and CDR2 is YFSETQ. DNA for the CDR3: TGCGCCAGCAGCACCCCGGGGGGTCCGAATGAAAAACTGTTTTTT. It yields the protein CASSTPGGPNEKLFF. Looking up the rest from reference TRBV5-1 and TRBJ1-4 gives the full variable domain: KAGVTQTPRYLIKTRGQQVTLSCSPISGHRSVSWYQQTPGQGLQFLFEYFSETQRNKGNFPGRFSGRQFSNSRSEMNVSTLELGDSALYLCASSTPGGPNEKLFFGSGTQLSVL.

The chain employs TRBV19 and TRBJ1-1, with 7 bases fitting TRBD1. J gave up 4 bases and V 5 bases, and 7 bases lay outside the gene matches. The CDR3 contains 14 residues. Per the germline V gene, CDR1 is LNHDA and CDR2 is SQIVND (reference sequence). DNA of the CDR3: TGTGCCAGTAGTGAGCACAGGGGTAGCACTGAAGCTTTCTTT. Translation: CASSEHRGSTEAFF.

The rearrangement uses TRBV7-7 and TRBJ2-2; possibly TRBD1 or TRBD2 for D (6 bases each). V lost 5 bases and J 3 bases, leaving 13 bases between the germline ends. Per germline, CDR1 SSHAT and CDR2 FNYEAQ (reference sequence). The CDR3 totals 15 residues. CDR3 in DNA: TGTGCCAGCAGCCCCGTGGGGGGCTACACCGGGGAGCTGTTTTTT. Its protein product is CASSPVGGYTGELFF.

This chain uses TRBV30 with TRBJ1-4; D perhaps matches TRBD1 (6 bases). Germline V gene data show CDR1 as GTSNPN and CDR2 as SVGIG (reference sequence). The CDR3 is made up of 14 amino acids. V was cut by 0 bases and J by 8 bases, with 13 bases left in between. CDR3 sequence reads: CAWSVPGAREKLFF. The CDR3 region has the DNA TGTGCCTGGAGTGTACCGGGGGCGAGGGAAAAACTGTTTTTT.

V is TRBV19 and J is TRBJ2-7; a weak D match, TRBD2 (5 bases). V was trimmed by 2 bases and J by 2 bases, leaving 16 bases between them. Germline V CDR1 and CDR2: LNHDA, SQIVND (reference sequence). This CDR3 has 16 residues. The CDR3 DNA sequence: TGTGCCAGTAGTATAATCAGAGGGAGTGGCGCCTACGAGCAGTACTTC. This codes for CASSIIRGSGAYEQYF.

The chain employs TRBV5-1 and TRBJ1-2; the D gene is possibly TRBD1 (5 bases). The CDR3 totals 17 residues. Trimming pared 0 bases from V and 7 bases from J, leaving 22 bases between. The germline V gene encodes CDR1 SGHRS and CDR2 YFSETQ. The CDR3 here is CASSLDGGTSLRSGYTF. The CDR3 bases are TGCGCCAGCAGCTTGGATGGAGGGACGTCGCTTCGTAGTGGCTACACCTTC.

J is TRBJ1-2 and V is TRBV6-5; D is uncertain. The CDR3 loop spans 15 amino acids. Germline CDR1 MNHEY, CDR2 SVGAGI. V lost 4 bases and J 0 bases, leaving 12 bases between the germline ends. CDR3: CASSLMWGANYGYTF. The CDR3 region has the DNA TGTGCCAGCAGTTTGATGTGGGGAGCTAACTATGGCTACACCTTC.

The gene calls are TRBV28 and TRBJ1-1; D is possibly TRBD1 (5 bases). The CDR3 sequence is 15 residues long. Germline V gene lookup returns CDR1 MDHEN and CDR2 SYDVKM. V gave up 2 bases and J gave up 1 base, with 11 bases separating them. The CDR3 region is CASSLRRGWNTEAFF. The CDR3 bases are TGTGCCAGCAGTTTACGTCGGGGCTGGAACACTGAAGCTTTCTTT. Full variable domain (remainder filled in from reference TRBV28 and TRBJ1-1): DVKVTQSSRYLVKRTGEKVFLECVQDMDHENMFWYRQDPGLGLRLIYFSYDVKMKEKGDIPEGYSVSREKKERFSLILESASTNQTSMYLCASSLRRGWNTEAFFGQGTRLTVV.

The chain employs TRBV4-3 and TRBJ1-3; D ambiguous. CDR3 length equals 16 residues. Germline loops: CDR1 LGHNA, CDR2 YSLEER. The germline V and J ends were trimmed by 3 bases and 2 bases, with 14 bases remaining between them. The DNA for the CDR3 is TGCGCCAGCAGCCATCTCAAGGCGGGTGCTGGAAACACCATATATTTT. It is translated as CASSHLKAGAGNTIYF.

This chain connects TRBV6-4 to TRBJ1-4; 11 nucleotides agree with TRBD1. The CDR3 runs to 15 residues. Germline assignment: CDR1 MRHNA and CDR2 SNTAGT. J lost 8 bases, V lost 2 bases, and 4 bases had no gene match. The DNA of the CDR3 is TGTGCCAGCAGTGACGGGACAGGGGGTAGGGAAAAACTGTTTTTT. Translating gives CASSDGTGGREKLFF.

The J gene is TRBJ1-4, the V gene TRBV19; 8 bases agree with TRBD1. This CDR3 region has 14 residues. Germline V gives CDR1 LNHDA, CDR2 SQIVND (reference sequence). V lost 10 bases to trimming and J lost 6 bases; unmatched junction nucleotides: 10. The CDR3 bases are TGTGCCACCTACCATACAGGGGGAGATGAAAAACTGTTTTTT. Translated, it gives CATYHTGGDEKLFF.

The chain uses TRBV2 and TRBJ2-1, with TRBD2 matching 11 bases. The CDR3 is made up of 15 amino acids. The ends lost 2 bases at V and 8 bases at J; junction bases unmatched: 5. CDR1 SNHLY and CDR2 FYNNEI come from the germline V gene. CDR3 bases: TGTGCCAGCAGTGAATTAGGGACTAGCGGCGATGAGCAGTTCTTC. As protein: CASSELGTSGDEQFF.

The chain combines TRBV28 with TRBJ1-5; 8 bases line up with TRBD1. J gave up 11 bases and V 3 bases, and 12 bases lay outside the gene matches. The CDR3 sequence is 15 residues long. Germline lookup yields CDR1 MDHEN and CDR2 SYDVKM. CDR3 coding DNA: TGTGCCAGCAGTTTTTCTCGCACAGGGGGTACGGCCCAGCATTTT. Protein product: CASSFSRTGGTAQHF.

The CDR3 DNA follows: TGTGCCAGCAGCAAAACTAGCAACTACGAGCAGTACTTC. The encoded protein is CASSKTSNYEQYF. The chain links TRBV7-2 to TRBJ2-7, with D maybe TRBD2 (6 bases). Germline assignment: CDR1 SGHTA and CDR2 FQGNSA. The CDR3 consists of 13 residues. Between the trimmed V and J ends, which lost 5 bases and 3 bases, there was a span of 11 bases. Filled out from reference TRBV7-2 and TRBJ2-7, the complete variable domain reads GAGVSQSPSNKVTEKGKDVELRCDPISGHTALYWYRQSLGQGLEFLIYFQGNSAPDKSGLPSDRFSAERTGGSVSTLTIQRTQQEDSAVYLCASSKTSNYEQYFGPGTRLTVT.

The V gene is TRBV6-6, the J gene TRBJ1-6; 7 nucleotides line up with TRBD1. The CDR3 loop spans 14 amino acids. The V gene's germline CDR1 is MNHNY and CDR2 SVGAGI (reference sequence). J lost 7 bases, V lost 6 bases, and 6 bases had no gene match. The CDR3 loop is CASSLGQFNSPLHF. In DNA, the CDR3 is TGTGCCAGCAGCCTGGGACAGTTCAATTCACCCCTCCACTTT.

This clone was observed a single time. The chain joins TRBV15 to TRBJ2-7; perhaps TRBD1 as D (6 bases). V shed 8 bases and J shed 1 base, with 12 bases lying between them. The CDR3 runs 13 residues. CDR1 and CDR2 (germline): LNHNV, YYDKDF (reference sequence). CDR3 residues: CATAVDRSYEQYF. The DNA for the CDR3 is TGTGCCACCGCCGTGGACAGATCCTACGAGCAGTACTTC.

In this sample, this clone turned up once. Germline and junction disagree at one end, which may indicate a read error. This rearrangement joins TRBV29-1 to TRBJ2-3; D unclear. The CDR3 sequence is 14 residues long. Germline V gene sequence: CDR1 SQVTM, CDR2 ANQGSEA. CDR3 coding DNA: TGCAGCGTTGAGTATCGCGGATTGAGCCCCTATCCCATTTTT. Translated: CSVEYRGLSPYPIF.

This clone has a single count. The chain uses TRBV29-1 and TRBJ2-1, with 8 bases fitting TRBD2. The CDR3 runs 14 residues. The junction had 6 bases not matched to a gene; V was cut back by 7 bases and J by 1 base. Germline loops: CDR1 SQVTM, CDR2 ANQGSEA. DNA for the CDR3: TGCAGCGGAACCGGGACTAGATCCTACAATGAGCAGTTCTTC. It specifies CSGTGTRSYNEQFF.

The chain joins TRBV10-3 to TRBJ2-5; D is undetermined. This CDR3 has 14 residues. Trimming left V 3 bases short and J 4 bases short, with 12 bases between. Germline CDR1 is ENHRY and CDR2 is SYGVKD. CDR3 residues: CAISDSGIPETQYF. The DNA for the CDR3 is TGTGCCATCAGTGATTCCGGCATCCCAGAGACCCAGTACTTC.

The rearrangement links TRBV4-3 to TRBJ1-1, with 8 positions matching TRBD1. J gave up 5 bases and V 1 base, and 6 bases lay outside the gene matches. The CDR3 totals 15 residues. Germline values: CDR1 LGHNA, CDR2 YSLEER. CDR3 sequence (DNA): TGCGCCAGCAGCCAAGCCCAGGGGGCGTGGACTGAAGCTTTCTTT. This encodes CASSQAQGAWTEAFF.

This clone was seen once. The V and J genes are TRBV4-3 and TRBJ2-3, with 7 nucleotides matching TRBD1. Germline CDR1 LGHNA, CDR2 YSLEER. The CDR3 has 16 amino acids. V shed 4 bases, J shed 3 bases, and the junction held 10 bases outside the gene matches. CDR3 nucleotides: TGCGCCAGCAGCCGAGGAGGCGGACAGGCAACAGATACGCAGTATTTT. Translated: CASSRGGGQATDTQYF.